The present entry profiles one T cell receptor (beta chain) with its context. Antigen: not known. Per the germline V gene, CDR1 is SGHDT and CDR2 is YYEEEE. V lost 0 bases, J lost 6 bases, and 6 bases lay in between. The CDR3 covers 12 residues. This entry is derived from a study of post-analysis software for immune sequencing data. Study results and limitations: When compared against controls, multiple sclerosis patients showed significantly lower normalized Chao1 diversity. The study found TRBV5-6, TRBV5-1 and TRBV20-1 among a handful of TRBV segments more frequent in patients than controls.

The authors incorporated unique molecular identifiers into the TCR beta cDNA libraries. Via MiXCR, TCRdb re-called the PCR reads, giving one row per CDR3 protein. The sample holds about 380,000 distinct CDR3 sequences; about a third are singletons and the top ten take over 10%. This sequence originates from a girl between 5 and 17 years old with multiple sclerosis. V gene TRBV5-6 combines with J gene TRBJ1-1; D call uncertain. Material: blood. CDR3 in amino acids: CASSLGAAEAFF. The DNA for the CDR3 is TGTGCCAGCAGCTTGGGAGCGGCTGAAGCTTTCTTT.